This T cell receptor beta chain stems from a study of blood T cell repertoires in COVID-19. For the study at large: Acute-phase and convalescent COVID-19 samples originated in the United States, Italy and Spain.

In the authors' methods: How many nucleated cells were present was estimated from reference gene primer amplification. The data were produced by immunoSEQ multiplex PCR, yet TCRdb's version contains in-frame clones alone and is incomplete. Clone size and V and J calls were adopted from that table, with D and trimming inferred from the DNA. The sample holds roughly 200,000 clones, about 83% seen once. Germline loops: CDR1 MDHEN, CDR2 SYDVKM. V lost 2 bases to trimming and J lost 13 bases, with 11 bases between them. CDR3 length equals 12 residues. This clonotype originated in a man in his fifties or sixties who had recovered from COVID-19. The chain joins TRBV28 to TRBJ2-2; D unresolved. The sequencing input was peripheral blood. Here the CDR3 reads CASSLRVSVLFF. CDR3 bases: TGTGCCAGCAGTTTACGTGTATCCGTGCTGTTTTTT. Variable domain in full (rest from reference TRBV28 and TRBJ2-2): DVKVTQSSRYLVKRTGEKVFLECVQDMDHENMFWYRQDPGLGLRLIYFSYDVKMKEKGDIPEGYSVSREKKERFSLILESASTNQTSMYLCASSLRVSVLFFGEGSRLTVL.